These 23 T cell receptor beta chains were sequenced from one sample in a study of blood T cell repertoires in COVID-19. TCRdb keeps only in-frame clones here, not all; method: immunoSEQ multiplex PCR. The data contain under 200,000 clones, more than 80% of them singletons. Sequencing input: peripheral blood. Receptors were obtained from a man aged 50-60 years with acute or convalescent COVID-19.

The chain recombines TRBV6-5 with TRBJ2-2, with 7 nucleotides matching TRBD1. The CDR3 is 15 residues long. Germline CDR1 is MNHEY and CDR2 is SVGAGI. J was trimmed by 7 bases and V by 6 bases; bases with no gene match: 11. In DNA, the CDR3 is TGTGCCAGCAGCCCCTACGGACAGGTCGGCGGGGAGCTGTTTTTT. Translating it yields CASSPYGQVGGELFF.

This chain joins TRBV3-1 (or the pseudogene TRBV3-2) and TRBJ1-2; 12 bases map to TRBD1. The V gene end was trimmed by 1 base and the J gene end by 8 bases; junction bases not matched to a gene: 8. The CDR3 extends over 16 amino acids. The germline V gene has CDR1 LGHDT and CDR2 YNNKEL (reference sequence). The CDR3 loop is CASSQVVGQGAEGYTF. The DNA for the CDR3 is TGTGCCAGCAGCCAAGTTGTGGGACAGGGGGCAGAAGGCTACACCTTC.

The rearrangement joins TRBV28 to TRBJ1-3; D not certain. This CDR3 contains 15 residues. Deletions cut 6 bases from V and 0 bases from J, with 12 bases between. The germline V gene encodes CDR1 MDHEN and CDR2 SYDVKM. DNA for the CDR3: TGTGCCAGCAGCCTGACAAGCCTCTCTGGAAACACCATATATTTT. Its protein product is CASSLTSLSGNTIYF.

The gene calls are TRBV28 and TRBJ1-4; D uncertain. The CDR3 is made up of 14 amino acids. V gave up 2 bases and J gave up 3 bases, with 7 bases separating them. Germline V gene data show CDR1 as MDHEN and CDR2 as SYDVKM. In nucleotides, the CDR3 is TGTGCCAGCAGTTTAAGAGGGTCTAATGAAAAACTGTTTTTT. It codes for CASSLRGSNEKLFF.

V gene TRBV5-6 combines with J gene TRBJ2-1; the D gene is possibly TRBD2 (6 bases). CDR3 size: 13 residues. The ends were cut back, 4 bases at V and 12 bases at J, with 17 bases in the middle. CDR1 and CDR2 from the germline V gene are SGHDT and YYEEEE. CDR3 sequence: CASSPGTRELQFF. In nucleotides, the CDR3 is TGTGCCAGCAGCCCCGGGACGCGGGAACTGCAGTTCTTC. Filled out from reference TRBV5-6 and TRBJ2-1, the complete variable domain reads DAGVTQSPTHLIKTRGQQVTLRCSPKSGHDTVSWYQQALGQGPQFIFQYYEEEERQRGNFPDRFSGHQFPNYSSELNVNALLLGDSALYLCASSPGTRELQFFGPGTRLTVL.

The CDR3 bases are TGTGCCAGCAGCTTGACAGGGGCGAACACCGGGGAGCTGTTTTTT. This translates into CASSLTGANTGELFF. V and J are TRBV7-6 and TRBJ2-2; 8 bases align to TRBD1. Trimming at V came to 3 bases and at J to 0 bases, leaving 0 bases not matched to a gene. This CDR3 has 15 amino acids. Germline CDR1 SGHVS, CDR2 FNYEAQ.

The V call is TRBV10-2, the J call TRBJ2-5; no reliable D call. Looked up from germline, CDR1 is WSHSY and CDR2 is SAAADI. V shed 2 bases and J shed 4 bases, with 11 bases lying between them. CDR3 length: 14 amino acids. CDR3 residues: CASSEQRPGETQYF. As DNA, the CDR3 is TGCGCCAGCAGTGAGCAAAGGCCAGGAGAGACCCAGTACTTC.

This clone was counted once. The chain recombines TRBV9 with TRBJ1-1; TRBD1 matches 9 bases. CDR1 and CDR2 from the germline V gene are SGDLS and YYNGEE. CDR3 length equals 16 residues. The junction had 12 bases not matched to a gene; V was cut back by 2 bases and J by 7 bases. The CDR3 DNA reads TGTGCCAGCAGCGTCGAAGCACAGGGGGCCAGACATGAAGCTTTCTTT. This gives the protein CASSVEAQGARHEAFF.

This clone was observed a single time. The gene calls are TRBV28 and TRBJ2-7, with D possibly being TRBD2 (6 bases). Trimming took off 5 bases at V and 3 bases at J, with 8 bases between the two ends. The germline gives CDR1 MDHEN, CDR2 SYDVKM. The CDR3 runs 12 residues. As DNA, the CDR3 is TGTGCCAGCAGTACTAGCAGCTACGAGCAGTACTTC. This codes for CASSTSSYEQYF.

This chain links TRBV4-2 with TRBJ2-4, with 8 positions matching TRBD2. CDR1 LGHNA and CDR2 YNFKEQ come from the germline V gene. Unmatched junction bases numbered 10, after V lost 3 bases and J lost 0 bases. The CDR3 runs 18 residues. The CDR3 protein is CASSQDLGLAIAKNIQYF. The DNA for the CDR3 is TGTGCCAGCAGCCAGGACCTCGGACTAGCAATAGCCAAAAACATTCAGTACTTC.

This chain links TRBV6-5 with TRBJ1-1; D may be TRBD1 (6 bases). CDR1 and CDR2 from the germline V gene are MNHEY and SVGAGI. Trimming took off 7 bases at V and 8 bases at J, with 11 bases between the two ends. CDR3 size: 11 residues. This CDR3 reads CASNGGLEAFF. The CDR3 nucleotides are TGTGCCAGCAATGGGGGCTTGGAAGCTTTCTTT.

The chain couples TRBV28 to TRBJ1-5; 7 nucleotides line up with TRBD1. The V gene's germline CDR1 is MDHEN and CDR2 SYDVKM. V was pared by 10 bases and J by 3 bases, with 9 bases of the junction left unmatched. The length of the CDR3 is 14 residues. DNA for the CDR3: TGTGCCATGGGGTCGGGACAGTTCAATCAGCCCCAGCATTTT. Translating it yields CAMGSGQFNQPQHF.

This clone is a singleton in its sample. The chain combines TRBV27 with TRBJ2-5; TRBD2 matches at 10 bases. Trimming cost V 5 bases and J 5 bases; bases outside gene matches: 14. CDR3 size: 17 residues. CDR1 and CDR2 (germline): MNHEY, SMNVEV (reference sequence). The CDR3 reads CASSHSSGGPTRETQYF. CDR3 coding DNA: TGTGCCAGCAGTCATTCTAGCGGGGGTCCTACTAGGGAGACCCAGTACTTC.

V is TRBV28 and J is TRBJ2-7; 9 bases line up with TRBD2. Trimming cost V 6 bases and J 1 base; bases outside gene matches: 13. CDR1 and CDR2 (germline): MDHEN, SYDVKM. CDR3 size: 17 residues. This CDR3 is CASSLHPPSGVSYEQYF. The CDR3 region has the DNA TGTGCCAGCAGCCTCCACCCCCCTAGCGGGGTGTCCTACGAGCAGTACTTC.

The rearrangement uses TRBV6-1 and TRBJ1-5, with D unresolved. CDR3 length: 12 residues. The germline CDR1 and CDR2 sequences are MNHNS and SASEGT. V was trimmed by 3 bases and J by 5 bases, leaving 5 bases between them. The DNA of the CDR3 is TGTGCCAGCAGTGACACAGATCAGCCCCAGCATTTT. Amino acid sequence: CASSDTDQPQHF.

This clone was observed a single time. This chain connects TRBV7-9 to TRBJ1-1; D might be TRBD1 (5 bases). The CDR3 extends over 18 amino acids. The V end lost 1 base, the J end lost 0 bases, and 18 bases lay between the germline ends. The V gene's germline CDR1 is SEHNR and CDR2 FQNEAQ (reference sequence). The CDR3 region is CASSLVRGSLHMNTEAFF. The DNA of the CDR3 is TGTGCCAGCAGCTTAGTGCGGGGGTCCTTGCACATGAACACTGAAGCTTTCTTT.

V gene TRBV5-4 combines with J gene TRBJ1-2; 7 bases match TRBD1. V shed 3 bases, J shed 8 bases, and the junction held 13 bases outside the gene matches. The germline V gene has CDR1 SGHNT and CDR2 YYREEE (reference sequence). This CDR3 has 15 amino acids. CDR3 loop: CASSSIFDRVEGYTF. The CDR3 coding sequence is TGTGCCAGCAGCTCGATATTCGACAGGGTCGAGGGCTACACCTTC.

The CDR3 reads CASSLTGYNLDTEAFF. In DNA, the CDR3 is TGCGCCAGCAGCTTGACAGGTTATAATTTAGACACTGAAGCTTTCTTT. The rearrangement links TRBV5-1 to TRBJ1-1, with D possibly being TRBD1 (5 bases). V dropped 1 base and J dropped 3 bases, with 16 bases sitting between them. Germline loops: CDR1 SGHRS, CDR2 YFSETQ. This CDR3 spans 16 amino acids.

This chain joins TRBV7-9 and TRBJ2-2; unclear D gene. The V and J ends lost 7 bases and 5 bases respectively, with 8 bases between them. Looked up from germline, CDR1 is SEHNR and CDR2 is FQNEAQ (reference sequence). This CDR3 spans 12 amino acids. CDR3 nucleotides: TGTGCCAGCAACGACTGGACCGGGGAGCTGTTTTTT. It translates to CASNDWTGELFF.

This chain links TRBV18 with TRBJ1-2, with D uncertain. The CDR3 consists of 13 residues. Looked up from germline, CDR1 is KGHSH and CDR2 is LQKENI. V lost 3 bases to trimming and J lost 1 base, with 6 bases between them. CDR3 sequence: CASSPSSNYGYTF. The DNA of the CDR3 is TGTGCCAGCTCACCGTCCAGTAACTATGGCTACACCTTC.

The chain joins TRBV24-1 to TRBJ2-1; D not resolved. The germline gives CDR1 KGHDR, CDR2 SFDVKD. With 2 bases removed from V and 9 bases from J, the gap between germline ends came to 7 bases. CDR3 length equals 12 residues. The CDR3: CATSDWRAEQFF. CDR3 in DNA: TGTGCCACCAGTGATTGGAGAGCTGAGCAGTTCTTC.

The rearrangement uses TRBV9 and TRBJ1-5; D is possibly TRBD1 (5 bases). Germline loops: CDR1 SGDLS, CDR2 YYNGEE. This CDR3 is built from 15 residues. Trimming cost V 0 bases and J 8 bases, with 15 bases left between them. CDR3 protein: CASSVAGGVWEPQHF. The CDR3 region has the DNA TGTGCCAGCAGCGTAGCTGGGGGGGTTTGGGAGCCCCAGCATTTT.

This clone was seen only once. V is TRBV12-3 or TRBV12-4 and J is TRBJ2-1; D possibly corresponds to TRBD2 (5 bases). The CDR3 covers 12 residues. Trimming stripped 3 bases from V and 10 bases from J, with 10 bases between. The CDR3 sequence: CASSLRAGEQFF. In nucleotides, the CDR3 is TGTGCCAGCAGTTTGAGGGCAGGAGAGCAGTTCTTC.